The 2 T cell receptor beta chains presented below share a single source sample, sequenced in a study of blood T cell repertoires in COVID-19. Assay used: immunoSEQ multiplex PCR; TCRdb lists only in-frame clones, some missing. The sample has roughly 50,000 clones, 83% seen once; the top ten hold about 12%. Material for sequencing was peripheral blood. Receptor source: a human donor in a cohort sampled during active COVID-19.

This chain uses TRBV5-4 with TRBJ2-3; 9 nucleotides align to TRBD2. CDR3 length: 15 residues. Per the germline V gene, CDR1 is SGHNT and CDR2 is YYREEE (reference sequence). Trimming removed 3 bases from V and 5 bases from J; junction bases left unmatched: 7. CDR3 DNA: TGTGCCAGCAGCTCCTTGGCGGGGGGGAAAGATACGCAGTATTTT. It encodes CASSSLAGGKDTQYF.

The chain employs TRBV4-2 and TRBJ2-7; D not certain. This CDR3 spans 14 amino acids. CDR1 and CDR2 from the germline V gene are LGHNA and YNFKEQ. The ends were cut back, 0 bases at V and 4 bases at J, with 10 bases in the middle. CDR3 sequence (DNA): TGTGCCAGCAGCCAAGATATTATCGGGTACGAGCAGTACTTC. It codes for CASSQDIIGYEQYF.